These 26 T cell receptor beta chains were sequenced from one sample in a study of vaccination and CD4 T cells after COVID-19 (dated by TCRdb to the early 2020s). Library method: PCR. Instrument used: Illumina iSeq 100. At the Johns Hopkins FTIC core, DNA from the cultured CD4+ T cells underwent TCR sequencing with the Oncomine TCR Beta short-read assay. TCRdb applied fastp at Q25 and MiXCR to the public reads, then kept only in-frame beta chains. One record per CDR3 amino acid sequence lists the most common genes and DNA. For this sample there are approximately 25,000 distinct CDR3 sequences; around 62% appear just once. The top ten clonotypes cover about 8.3% of the sample. The sample's treatment or condition label, decoded: approximately 10-day PBMC culture with coronavirus spike peptide pools or control peptides (ViraFEST assay). No antigens are known for them. Input material: CD4+ T cells from blood, cultured in vitro. These receptors were obtained from a human donor who had recovered from COVID-19.

This clonotype has just one count. The chain is built from TRBV21-1 and TRBJ2-7. TRBV21-1 is labeled a pseudogene. This CDR3 has 15 residues. CDR3 region: CASSKYVGVSYEQYF. DNA for the CDR3: TGTGCCAGCAGCAAATATGTCGGGGTCTCCTACGAGCAGTACTTC.

The rearrangement uses TRBV11-2 and TRBJ1-5; 12 bases are shared with TRBD1. The junction had 10 bases not matched to a gene; V was cut back by 5 bases and J by 11 bases. The CDR3 has 15 residues. Looked up from germline, CDR1 is SGHAT and CDR2 is FQNNGV. CDR3 region: CASSPGTGGHEAQHF. DNA of the CDR3: TGTGCCAGCAGCCCCGGGACAGGGGGCCATGAAGCCCAGCATTTT.

The V and J genes are TRBV7-3 and TRBJ1-1; possibly TRBD1 for D (5 bases). Trimming left V 5 bases short and J 1 base short, with 14 bases between. The CDR3 is 15 residues long. The germline gives CDR1 SGHTA, CDR2 FQGTGA. The CDR3 loop is CASSPGGGRNTEAFF. The CDR3 bases are TGTGCCAGCAGCCCCGGGGGGGGACGGAACACTGAAGCTTTCTTT.

The chain joins TRBV28 to TRBJ1-5; no clear D gene. The CDR3 has 14 amino acids. Germline CDR1 MDHEN, CDR2 SYDVKM. V gave up 6 bases and J gave up 4 bases, with 13 bases separating them. CDR3 in amino acids: CASRNRGPNQPQHF. The CDR3 DNA follows: TGTGCCAGCAGAAACCGGGGTCCTAATCAGCCCCAGCATTTT.

The V call is TRBV20-1, the J call TRBJ2-3; 13 bases match TRBD2. Trimming cost V 6 bases and J 4 bases; bases outside gene matches: 4. Looked up from germline, CDR1 is DFQATT and CDR2 is SNEGSKA (reference sequence). This CDR3 is built from 14 residues. CDR3 DNA: TGCAGTGCCGGGACTAGCGGGATTCCAGATACGCAGTATTTT. Translated: CSAGTSGIPDTQYF.

The V and J genes are TRBV11-2 and TRBJ2-3, with 10 bases identical to TRBD2. The J segment lost 2 bases and the V segment lost 5 bases, leaving 7 bases of the junction unmatched. The CDR3 consists of 16 residues. CDR1 is SGHAT, CDR2 FQNNGV, per germline. CDR3 nucleotide sequence: TGTGCCAGCAGCCTTAGCGGGAGGTCGTCCACAGATACGCAGTATTTT. Amino acid sequence: CASSLSGRSSTDTQYF.

The chain is built from TRBV30 and TRBJ1-2; D ambiguous. V lost 5 bases, J lost 4 bases, and 5 bases lay in between. Germline V gene data show CDR1 as GTSNPN and CDR2 as SVGIG (reference sequence). The CDR3 length is 10 residues. The CDR3 sequence is CAWCPYGYTF. DNA of the CDR3: TGTGCCTGGTGCCCCTATGGCTACACCTTC.

The table lists this clonotype with a few counts. J is TRBJ1-1 and V is TRBV20-1, with D unresolved. The CDR3 has 12 amino acids. V was trimmed by 6 bases and J by 4 bases, leaving 12 bases between them. Germline V lookup: CDR1 DFQATT, CDR2 SNEGSKA (reference sequence). The CDR3 is CSARSTTTEAFF. The CDR3 DNA is TGCAGTGCGAGAAGTACAACCACTGAAGCTTTCTTT.

The V call is TRBV19, the J call TRBJ2-7; D is possibly TRBD2 (6 bases). Between the trimmed V and J ends, which lost 6 bases and 1 base, there was a span of 10 bases. CDR1 LNHDA and CDR2 SQIVND come from the germline V gene (reference sequence). The CDR3 covers 13 residues. The CDR3 loop reads CASRGEVSYEQYF. CDR3 coding DNA: TGTGCCAGTAGGGGGGAGGTGTCCTACGAGCAGTACTTC.

The V call is TRBV5-1, the J call TRBJ2-5; no reliable D call. The CDR3 covers 13 residues. Germline V gene data show CDR1 as SGHRS and CDR2 as YFSETQ. The V end was cut by 3 bases, the J end by 5 bases, with 11 bases between. CDR3 DNA sequence: TGCGCCAGCAGCTCCCTTGAGAGCGAGACCCAGTACTTC. This sequence encodes CASSSLESETQYF.

V and J are TRBV2 and TRBJ1-5, with D maybe TRBD1 (5 bases). Germline V lookup: CDR1 SNHLY, CDR2 FYNNEI. The CDR3 length is 13 residues. Trimming stripped 6 bases from V and 2 bases from J, with 8 bases between. This CDR3 is CASSQGRNQPQHF. DNA for the CDR3: TGTGCCAGCAGCCAGGGTCGCAATCAGCCCCAGCATTTT.

The chain has TRBV5-1 and TRBJ2-3; tentative D call: TRBD1 (5 bases). The CDR3 spans 14 residues. The V end was cut by 0 bases, the J end by 0 bases, with 5 bases between. Looked up from germline, CDR1 is SGHRS and CDR2 is YFSETQ. In DNA form, the CDR3 reads TGCGCCAGCAGCTTGGGGACAAGCACAGATACGCAGTATTTT. Protein: CASSLGTSTDTQYF.

The chain carries TRBV28 and TRBJ1-5, with D unresolved. V shed 7 bases and J shed 2 bases, with 12 bases lying between them. Germline V gives CDR1 MDHEN, CDR2 SYDVKM. The CDR3 consists of 14 residues. This CDR3 reads CASIKGTRNQPQHF. The DNA for the CDR3 is TGTGCCAGCATCAAGGGTACGCGCAATCAGCCCCAGCATTTT.

The chain couples TRBV7-2 to TRBJ2-5, with D unresolved. Trimming left V 5 bases short and J 5 bases short, with 9 bases between. From germline, CDR1 is SGHTA and CDR2 FQGNSA. The CDR3 spans 12 residues. This chain's CDR3 is CASSRPLETQYF. CDR3 nucleotide sequence: TGTGCCAGCAGCCGCCCCCTTGAGACCCAGTACTTC.

A single count supports this clonotype. Relative to the germline gene, one junction end is altered; a read error may explain this. The chain carries TRBV20-1 and TRBJ2-3; 15 bases align to TRBD2. The CDR3 length is 16 residues. CDR1 is DFQATT, CDR2 SNEGSKA, per germline (reference sequence). The CDR3 DNA sequence: TGCAGTGCCAGAGGACTAGCGGGAGGGGTCGGAGATACGCAGTATTTT. This translates into CSARGLAGGVGDTQYF.

The CDR3 DNA follows: TGTGCCAGTAGTTGGCAGGGGGAAAGAGAGCCCCAGCATTTT. Its protein product is CASSWQGEREPQHF. The chain combines TRBV19 with TRBJ1-5; 7 positions agree with TRBD1. J was trimmed by 8 bases and V by 5 bases; bases with no gene match: 9. This CDR3 comprises 14 residues. CDR1 is LNHDA and CDR2 is SQIVND in the germline V gene (reference sequence).

This clonotype was recorded only once. This chain uses TRBV6-5 with TRBJ2-5; 7 nucleotides line up with TRBD2. Per germline, CDR1 MNHEY and CDR2 SVGAGI. V lost 4 bases, J lost 1 base, and 9 bases stayed unmatched. This CDR3 has 16 residues. The chain's CDR3 is CASSLGGSPSQETQYF. The DNA of the CDR3 is TGTGCCAGCAGTTTAGGCGGGAGCCCATCCCAAGAGACCCAGTACTTC.

This rearrangement joins TRBV28 to TRBJ1-2, with D perhaps matching TRBD1 (6 bases). CDR1 and CDR2 from the germline V gene are MDHEN and SYDVKM. V lost 7 bases and J 5 bases, leaving 17 bases between the germline ends. CDR3 length: 14 amino acids. As DNA, the CDR3 is TGTGCCAGCATTGGTATGGACAGATCATATGGCTACACCTTC. This sequence encodes CASIGMDRSYGYTF.

This CDR3 is CATSRDLENSPLHF. The CDR3 nucleotides are TGTGCCACCAGCAGGGACTTAGAAAATTCACCCCTCCACTTT. The V call is TRBV15, the J call TRBJ1-6; D gene ambiguous. Germline CDR1 is LNHNV and CDR2 is YYDKDF (reference sequence). Trimming took 3 bases from V and 7 from J, leaving 10 bases between them. This CDR3 spans 14 amino acids. Drawing the rest from reference TRBV15 and TRBJ1-6, the complete variable domain is DAMVIQNPRYQVTQFGKPVTLSCSQTLNHNVMYWYQQKSSQAPKLLFHYYDKDFNNEADTPDNFQSRRPNTSFCFLDIRSPGLGDTAMYLCATSRDLENSPLHFGNGTRLTVT.

This clonotype was seen more than once but under ten times. The rearrangement uses TRBV28 and TRBJ2-7; TRBD1 or TRBD2 may be the D gene (5 bases each). Germline lookup yields CDR1 MDHEN and CDR2 SYDVKM. The CDR3 length is 13 residues. V lost 6 bases and J 6 bases, leaving 15 bases between the germline ends. This CDR3 reads CASSWDPLAEQYF. The CDR3 coding sequence is TGTGCCAGCAGCTGGGACCCCCTCGCCGAGCAGTACTTC.

The gene calls are TRBV20-1 and TRBJ1-1, with D tentatively TRBD1 (6 bases). The germline V and J ends were trimmed by 6 bases and 6 bases, with 14 bases remaining between them. This CDR3 region has 12 residues. Germline CDR1 and CDR2: DFQATT and SNEGSKA (reference sequence). The CDR3 DNA is TGCAGTGCCAAGACAGGTAATGCTGAAGCTTTCTTT. Its translation is CSAKTGNAEAFF.

This clonotype was seen only once. The chain joins TRBV19 to TRBJ1-5; 7 positions match TRBD1. CDR3 length equals 17 residues. J gave up 0 bases and V 3 bases, and 8 bases lay outside the gene matches. Germline V CDR1 and CDR2: LNHDA, SQIVND (reference sequence). CDR3 sequence: CASSIRQGRYSNQPQHF. The CDR3 region has the DNA TGTGCCAGTAGTATCCGACAGGGTCGTTATAGCAATCAGCCCCAGCATTTT.

This chain uses TRBV20-1 with TRBJ1-6, with D uncertain. The V and J ends lost 5 bases and 10 bases respectively, with 15 bases between them. This CDR3 is 13 amino acids long. Per germline, CDR1 DFQATT and CDR2 SNEGSKA (reference sequence). The CDR3 bases are TGCAGTGCTCGAGTCGGTCGGGCCTCACCCCTCCACTTT. Translated, it gives CSARVGRASPLHF.

This chain connects TRBV6-5 to TRBJ1-2, with D tentatively TRBD1 (5 bases). The germline gives CDR1 MNHEY, CDR2 SVGAGI. The V gene lost 1 base and the J gene lost 2 bases, with 14 bases spanning the gap. There are 16 residues in the CDR3. CDR3 protein: CASSYYYRRTNYGYTF. CDR3 in DNA: TGTGCCAGCAGTTACTATTATCGACGGACAAACTATGGCTACACCTTC.

The V and J genes are TRBV2 and TRBJ2-3, with 7 bases aligning to TRBD1. This CDR3 has 13 amino acids. Germline V CDR1 and CDR2: SNHLY, FYNNEI. Losses at the gene ends were 8 bases for V and 1 base for J; bases not matched to a gene: 3. Here the CDR3 reads CASSGQGTDTQYF. CDR3 sequence (DNA): TGTGCCAGCTCCGGACAGGGCACAGATACGCAGTATTTT.

In this sample, this clonotype turned up a few times. This chain links TRBV7-6 with TRBJ1-3; a possible D gene is TRBD1 (5 bases). The ends were cut back, 4 bases at V and 12 bases at J, with 16 bases in the middle. The CDR3 runs to 13 residues. Germline loops: CDR1 SGHVS, CDR2 FNYEAQ. The CDR3 DNA sequence: TGTGCCAGCAGCTCCTGGGGGTTGGAGCACATATATTTT. Translating gives CASSSWGLEHIYF.